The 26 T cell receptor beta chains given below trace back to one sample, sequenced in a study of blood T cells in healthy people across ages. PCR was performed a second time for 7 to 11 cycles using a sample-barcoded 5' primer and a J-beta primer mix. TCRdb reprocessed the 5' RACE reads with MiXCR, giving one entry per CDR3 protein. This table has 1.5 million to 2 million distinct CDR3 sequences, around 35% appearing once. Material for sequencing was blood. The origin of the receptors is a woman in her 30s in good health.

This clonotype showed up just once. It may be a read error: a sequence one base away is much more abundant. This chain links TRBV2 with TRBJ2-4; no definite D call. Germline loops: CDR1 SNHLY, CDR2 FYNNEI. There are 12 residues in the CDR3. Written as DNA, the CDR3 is TGTGCCGGCAGTCTAGACTCCTTGGAGCAGTACTTC. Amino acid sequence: CAGSLDSLEQYF.

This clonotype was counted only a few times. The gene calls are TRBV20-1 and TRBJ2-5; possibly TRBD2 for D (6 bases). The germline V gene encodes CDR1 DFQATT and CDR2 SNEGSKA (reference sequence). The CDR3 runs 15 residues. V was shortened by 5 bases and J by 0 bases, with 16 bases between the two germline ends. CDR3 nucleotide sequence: TGCAGTGCTCCGGGGGACCTAGGGGACCAAGAGACCCAGTACTTC. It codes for CSAPGDLGDQETQYF.

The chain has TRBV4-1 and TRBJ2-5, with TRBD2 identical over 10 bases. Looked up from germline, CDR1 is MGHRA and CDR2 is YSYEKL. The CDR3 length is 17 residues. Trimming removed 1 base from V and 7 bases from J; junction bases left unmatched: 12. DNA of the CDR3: TGCGCCAGCAGCCAAGCTTTAGGTAGCGGGGGGCCGGGGACCCAGTACTTC. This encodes CASSQALGSGGPGTQYF.

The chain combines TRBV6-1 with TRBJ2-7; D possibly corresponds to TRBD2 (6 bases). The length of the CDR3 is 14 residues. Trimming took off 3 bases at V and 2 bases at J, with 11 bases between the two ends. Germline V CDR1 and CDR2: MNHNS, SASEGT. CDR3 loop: CASSEVAGPYEQYF. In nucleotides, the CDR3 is TGTGCCAGCAGTGAGGTGGCGGGGCCCTACGAGCAGTACTTC.

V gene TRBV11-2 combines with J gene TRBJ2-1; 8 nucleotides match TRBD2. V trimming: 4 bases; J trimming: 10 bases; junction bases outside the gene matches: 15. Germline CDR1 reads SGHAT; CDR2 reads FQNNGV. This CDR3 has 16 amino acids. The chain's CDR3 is CASSWGAGALLGEQFF. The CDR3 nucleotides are TGTGCCAGCAGCTGGGGAGCGGGGGCGCTCCTTGGGGAGCAGTTCTTC.

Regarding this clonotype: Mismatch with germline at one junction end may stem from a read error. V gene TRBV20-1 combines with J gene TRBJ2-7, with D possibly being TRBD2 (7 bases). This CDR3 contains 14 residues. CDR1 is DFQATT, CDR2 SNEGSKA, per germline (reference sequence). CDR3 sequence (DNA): TGCAATGCTAGAGGGGGGGACTACTCCTACGAGCAGTACTTC. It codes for CNARGGDYSYEQYF.

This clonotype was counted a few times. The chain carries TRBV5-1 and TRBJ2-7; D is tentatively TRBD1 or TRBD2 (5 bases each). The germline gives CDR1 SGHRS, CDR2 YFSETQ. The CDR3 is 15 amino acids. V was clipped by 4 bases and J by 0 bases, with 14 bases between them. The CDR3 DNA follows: TGCGCCAGCAGCACCGGGACGATGAGCTCCTACGAGCAGTACTTC. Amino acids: CASSTGTMSSYEQYF.

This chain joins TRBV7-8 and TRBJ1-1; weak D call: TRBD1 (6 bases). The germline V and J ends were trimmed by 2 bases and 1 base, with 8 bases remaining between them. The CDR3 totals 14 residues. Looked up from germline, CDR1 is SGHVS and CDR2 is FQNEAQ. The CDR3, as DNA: TGTGCCAGCAGCTTATCAGGGGAGAACACTGAAGCTTTCTTT. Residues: CASSLSGENTEAFF.

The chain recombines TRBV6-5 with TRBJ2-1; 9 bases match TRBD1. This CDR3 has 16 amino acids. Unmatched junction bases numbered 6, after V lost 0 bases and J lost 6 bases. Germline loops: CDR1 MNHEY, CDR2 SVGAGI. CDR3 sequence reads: CASSYSGGTGPNEQFF. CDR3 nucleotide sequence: TGTGCCAGCAGTTACTCTGGCGGGACAGGGCCCAATGAGCAGTTCTTC.

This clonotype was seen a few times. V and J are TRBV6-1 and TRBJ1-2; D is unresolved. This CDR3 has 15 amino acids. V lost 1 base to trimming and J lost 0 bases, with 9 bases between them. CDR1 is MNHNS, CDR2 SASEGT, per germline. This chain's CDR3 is CASSEVGLANYGYTF. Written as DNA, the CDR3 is TGTGCCAGCAGTGAAGTGGGATTAGCTAACTATGGCTACACCTTC.

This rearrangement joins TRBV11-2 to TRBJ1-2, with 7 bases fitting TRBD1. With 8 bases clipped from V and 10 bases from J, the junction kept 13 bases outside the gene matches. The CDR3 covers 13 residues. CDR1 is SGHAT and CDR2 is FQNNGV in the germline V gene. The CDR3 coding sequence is TGTGCCAGCCCCAGGCTCCAGGGGGTAGACTACACCTTC. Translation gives CASPRLQGVDYTF.

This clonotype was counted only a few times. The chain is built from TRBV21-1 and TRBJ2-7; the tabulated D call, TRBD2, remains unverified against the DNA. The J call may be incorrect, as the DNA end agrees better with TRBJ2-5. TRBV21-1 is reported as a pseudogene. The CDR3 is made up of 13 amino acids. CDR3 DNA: TGTGCCAGCAGCAAACGGGGTAGGGAGACCCAGTACTTC. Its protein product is CASSKRGRETQYF.

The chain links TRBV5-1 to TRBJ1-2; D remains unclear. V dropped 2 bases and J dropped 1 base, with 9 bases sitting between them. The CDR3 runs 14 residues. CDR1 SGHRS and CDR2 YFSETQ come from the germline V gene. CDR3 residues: CASSFSGSNYGYTF. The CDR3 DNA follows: TGCGCCAGCAGCTTTTCGGGCAGTAACTATGGCTACACCTTC.

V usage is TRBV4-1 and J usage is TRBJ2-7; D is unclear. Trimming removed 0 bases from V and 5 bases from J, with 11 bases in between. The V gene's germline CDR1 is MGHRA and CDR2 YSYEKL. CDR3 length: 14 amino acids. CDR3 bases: TGCGCCAGCAGCCAAGATACGTCCTGCGACGAGCAGTACTTC. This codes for CASSQDTSCDEQYF.

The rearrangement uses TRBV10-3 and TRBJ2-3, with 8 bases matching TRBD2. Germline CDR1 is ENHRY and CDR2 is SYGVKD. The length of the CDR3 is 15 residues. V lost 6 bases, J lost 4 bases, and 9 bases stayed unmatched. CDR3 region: CAISFAGGGSDTQYF. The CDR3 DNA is TGTGCCATCAGCTTCGCGGGGGGTGGGTCAGATACGCAGTATTTT.

This CDR3 is CASSLAEDRGEAFF. DNA for the CDR3: TGTGCCAGCAGTTTGGCTGAAGACAGGGGTGAAGCTTTCTTT. This chain joins TRBV27 and TRBJ1-1; TRBD1 aligns across 8 bases. The CDR3 runs 14 residues. Trimming at V came to 3 bases and at J to 7 bases, leaving 7 bases not matched to a gene. From germline, CDR1 is MNHEY and CDR2 SMNVEV (reference sequence).

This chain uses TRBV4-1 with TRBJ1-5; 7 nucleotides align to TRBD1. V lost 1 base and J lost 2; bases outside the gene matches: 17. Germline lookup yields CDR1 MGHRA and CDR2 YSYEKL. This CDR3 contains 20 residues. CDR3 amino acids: CASSQVLTGTDKWGNQPQHF. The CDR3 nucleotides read TGCGCCAGCAGCCAAGTCCTCACTGGGACAGATAAGTGGGGCAATCAGCCCCAGCATTTT.

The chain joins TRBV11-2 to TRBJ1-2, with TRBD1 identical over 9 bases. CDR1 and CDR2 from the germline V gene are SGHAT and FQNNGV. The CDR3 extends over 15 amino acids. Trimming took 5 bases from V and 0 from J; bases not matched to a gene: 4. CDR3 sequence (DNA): TGTGCCAGCAGCCTGAGACAGGGGGCTAACTATGGCTACACCTTC. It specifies CASSLRQGANYGYTF. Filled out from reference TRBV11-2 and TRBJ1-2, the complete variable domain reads EAGVAQSPRYKIIEKRQSVAFWCNPISGHATLYWYQQILGQGPKLLIQFQNNGVVDDSQLPKDRFSAERLKGVDSTLKIQPAKLEDSAVYLCASSLRQGANYGYTFGSGTRLTVV.

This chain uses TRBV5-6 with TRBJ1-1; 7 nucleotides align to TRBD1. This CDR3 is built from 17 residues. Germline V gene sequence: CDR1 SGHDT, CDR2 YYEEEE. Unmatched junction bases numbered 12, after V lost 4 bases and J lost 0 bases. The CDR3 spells CASSINRGWRMNTEAFF. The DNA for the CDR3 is TGTGCCAGCAGCATTAACAGGGGCTGGAGGATGAACACTGAAGCTTTCTTT.

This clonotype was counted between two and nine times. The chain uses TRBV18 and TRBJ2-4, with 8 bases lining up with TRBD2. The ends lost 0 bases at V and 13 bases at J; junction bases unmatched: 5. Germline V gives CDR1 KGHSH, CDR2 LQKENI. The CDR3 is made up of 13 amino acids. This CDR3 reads CASSPPGREEQYF. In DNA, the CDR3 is TGTGCCAGCTCACCACCGGGGCGGGAGGAGCAGTACTTC. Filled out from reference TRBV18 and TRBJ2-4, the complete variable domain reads NAGVMQNPRHLVRRRGQEARLRCSPMKGHSHVYWYRQLPEEGLKFMVYLQKENIIDESGMPKERFSAEFPKEGPSILRIQQVVRGDSAAYFCASSPPGREEQYFGAGTRLSVL.

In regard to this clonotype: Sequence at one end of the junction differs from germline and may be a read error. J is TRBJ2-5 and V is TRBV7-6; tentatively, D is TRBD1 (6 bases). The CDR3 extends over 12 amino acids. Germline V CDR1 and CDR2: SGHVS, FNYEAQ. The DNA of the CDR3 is TGTGCCGGCAGCATTAGGGGGGAGACCCAGTACTTC. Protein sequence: CAGSIRGETQYF. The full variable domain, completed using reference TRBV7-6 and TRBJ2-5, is GAGVSQSPRYKVTKRGQDVALRCDPISGHVSLYWYRQALGQGPEFLTYFNYEAQQDKSGLPNDRFSAERPEGSISTLTIQRTEQRDSAMYRCAGSIRGETQYFGPGTRLLVL.

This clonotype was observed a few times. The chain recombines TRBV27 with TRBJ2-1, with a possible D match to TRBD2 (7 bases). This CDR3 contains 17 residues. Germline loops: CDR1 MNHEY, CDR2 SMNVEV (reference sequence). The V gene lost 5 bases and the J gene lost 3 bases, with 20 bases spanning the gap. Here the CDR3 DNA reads TGTGCCAGCAGTATTAATAGGGGGGGGCCCGGCTACAATGAGCAGTTCTTC. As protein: CASSINRGGPGYNEQFF.

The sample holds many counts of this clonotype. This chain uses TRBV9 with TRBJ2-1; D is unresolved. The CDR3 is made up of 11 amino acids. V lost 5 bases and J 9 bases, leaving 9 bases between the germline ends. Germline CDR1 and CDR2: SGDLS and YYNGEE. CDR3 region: CASSPGSEQFF. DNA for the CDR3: TGTGCCAGCAGTCCCGGAAGTGAGCAGTTCTTC.

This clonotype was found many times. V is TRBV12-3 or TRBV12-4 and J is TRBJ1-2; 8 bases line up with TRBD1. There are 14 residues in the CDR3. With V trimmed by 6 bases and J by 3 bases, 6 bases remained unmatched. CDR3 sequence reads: CASSLTGVDYGYTF. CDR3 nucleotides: TGTGCCAGCAGCCTGACAGGGGTCGACTATGGCTACACCTTC.

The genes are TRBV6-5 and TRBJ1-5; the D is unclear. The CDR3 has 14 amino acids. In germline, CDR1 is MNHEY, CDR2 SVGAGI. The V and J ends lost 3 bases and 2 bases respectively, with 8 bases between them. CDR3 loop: CASSYSRGNQPQHF. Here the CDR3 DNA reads TGTGCCAGCAGTTATTCACGTGGCAATCAGCCCCAGCATTTT.

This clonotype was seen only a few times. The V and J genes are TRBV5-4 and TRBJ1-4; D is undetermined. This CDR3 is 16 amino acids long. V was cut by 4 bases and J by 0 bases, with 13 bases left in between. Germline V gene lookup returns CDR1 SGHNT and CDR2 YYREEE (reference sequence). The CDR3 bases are TGTGCCAGCAGCCCGGGATCAATTGCAACTAATGAAAAACTGTTTTTT. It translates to CASSPGSIATNEKLFF.